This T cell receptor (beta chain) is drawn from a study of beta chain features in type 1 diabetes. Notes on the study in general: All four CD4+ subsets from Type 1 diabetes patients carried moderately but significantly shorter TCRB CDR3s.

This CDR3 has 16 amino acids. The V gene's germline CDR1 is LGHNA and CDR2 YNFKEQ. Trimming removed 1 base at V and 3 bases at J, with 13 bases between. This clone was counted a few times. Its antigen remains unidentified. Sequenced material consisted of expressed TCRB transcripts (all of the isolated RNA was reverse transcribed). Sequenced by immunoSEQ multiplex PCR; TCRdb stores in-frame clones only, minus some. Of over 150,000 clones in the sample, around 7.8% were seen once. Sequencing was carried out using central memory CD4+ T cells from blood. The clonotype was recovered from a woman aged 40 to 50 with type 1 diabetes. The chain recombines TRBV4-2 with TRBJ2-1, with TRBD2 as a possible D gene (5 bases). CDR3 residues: CASSQARSGSYNEQFF. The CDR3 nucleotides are TGTGCCAGCAGCCAAGCTAGGAGCGGCAGCTACAATGAGCAGTTCTTC.